This TCR beta chain derives from a study of identical twins listed by TCRdb under 2016. Study-level background: To test whether fetal clonotypes persist, this study deep-sequenced TCR alpha and beta repertoires from monozygotic twins, from unrelated adults of various ages, and from cord blood. To rule out contamination, the twin experiments were replicated at different times with different library preparation protocols.

Library method: 5' RACE. This sample was sequenced with an Illumina HiSeq 2000. Template switching introduced a universal primer binding site; the final cDNA contained a unique molecular identifier, enabling accurate counting of TCR cDNA molecules. Specific primers in the conserved constant-segment region were used to synthesize first-strand cDNA for the TCR alpha and beta chains. To control for contamination, every cDNA library carried two barcodes: a SMART-Mk sample barcode plus Illumina barcodes. Two successive PCR steps introduced TruSeq adapter sequences along with Illumina sample barcodes. The TCR alpha and beta cDNA libraries were sequenced on the Illumina HiSeq platform using custom primers. Per the source publication's procedure: Unique molecular identifiers were extracted from raw reads with MiGEC, and CDR3 positions were determined with MiXCR. Recombination models were inferred per individual with the repgenHMM and IGoR tools using an EM algorithm. Shared clonotypes were analyzed with the tcR package in R, and sharing was normalized by the product of cloneset sizes. To study raw recombination without the effects of thymic and clonal selection, out-of-frame nonproductive sequences were analyzed. TCRdb redid the processing of the public reads, applying fastp at Q25 and MiXCR, and retained in-frame beta chains. Rows are combined by CDR3 protein, so each entry shows the most common genes and DNA. TCRdb assigned the V and J calls; the authors' analysis was not used. Present in this sample are 1,800,000 or so distinct CDR3 sequences, roughly a third of which were seen just once. The ten largest make up roughly 0.3% of the sample.

Findings and caveats that apply to the study as a whole: Compared with coincidental sharing between unrelated individuals, out-of-frame TCR alpha sequences shared between twins had an excess of sequences with low generation probability. Fewer insertions were carried by abundant cord blood beta clonotypes, a similar but weaker trend appeared in young adult naive repertoires, and no such trend appeared in memory repertoires. Excess twin sharing in beta out-of-frame sequences was weaker because fewer shared sequences lowered the signal-to-noise ratio. Recombination models systematically underestimated out-of-frame TCR alpha sharing in monozygotic twins but agreed with sharing between unrelated individuals. Invariant T cells such as MAIT and iNKT could partly confound zero-insertion analyses, though diverse VJ usage argued against this for most clonotypes. Because the same donors could not be followed over many years, the conclusions relied on cross-sectional statistical analysis.

Only healthy Caucasian donors were included. The CDR3, cysteine through phenylalanine, is 14 amino acids long. The kept DNA is CDR3 alone, 42 bases in frame from the first base. The germline V gene provides CDR1 MNHEY and CDR2 SVGAGI. The junction shows trimming of 5 bases on V and 4 bases on J, and the gene matches do not reach 7 bases of it. The sample holds a few counts of this clonotype. The target of this receptor is not known. Base qualities were left out, and no much larger clone turns up one base away. The TCR originated in a newborn girl in good health. Rearrangement joined TRBV6-5 to TRBJ2-7, with 8 junctional bases fitting TRBD1. The sequenced sample consisted of cord blood. The CDR3 protein is CASSQPGQVYEQYF. At the DNA level, the sequence is TGTGCCAGCAGTCAACCGGGACAGGTTTACGAGCAGTACTTC.